This TCR beta chain was recorded in a study of blood T cell repertoires in COVID-19. Background on the study: Material from acute and convalescent COVID-19 was sourced from the United States, Italy and Spain. PBMCs, B-cell-depleted T cells, or T cells were the source of the cDNA or gDNA that made up the material.

Enrolled during active infection, Seattle patients were then followed longitudinally. As processed by the authors: The assay estimated nucleated cells by amplifying reference gene primers. TCRdb's table, derived via immunoSEQ multiplex PCR, lists solely in-frame clones and lacks some. D and trimming come from the DNA, and the V and J calls and clone size come from that table. The sample has more than 200,000 clones, 80% to 90% seen once. The CDR3 covers 13 residues. The germline gives CDR1 MNHEY, CDR2 SVGAGI. Trimming pared 7 bases from V and 4 bases from J, leaving 11 bases between. Material: peripheral blood. The chain recombines TRBV6-5 with TRBJ1-3; tentatively, D is TRBD1 (5 bases). This sequence was found in a woman aged 80 or over with COVID-19, enrolled during active disease. The CDR3 region is CASMGTGGNTIYF. The DNA of the CDR3 is TGTGCCAGCATGGGGACTGGCGGAAACACCATATATTTT.